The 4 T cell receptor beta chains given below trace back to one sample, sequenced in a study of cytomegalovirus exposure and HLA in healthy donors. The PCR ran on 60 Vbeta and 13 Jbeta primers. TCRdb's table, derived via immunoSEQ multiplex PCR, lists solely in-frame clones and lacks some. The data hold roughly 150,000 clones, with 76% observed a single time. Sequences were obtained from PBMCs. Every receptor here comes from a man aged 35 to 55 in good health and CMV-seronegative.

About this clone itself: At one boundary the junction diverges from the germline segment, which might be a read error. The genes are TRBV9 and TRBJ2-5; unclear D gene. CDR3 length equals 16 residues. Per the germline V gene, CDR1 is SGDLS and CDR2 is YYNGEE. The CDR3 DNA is TGTGCCAGCAGCGGGTACGGGTTCGACCACCACGAGACCCAGTACTTC. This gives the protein CASSGYGFDHHETQYF.

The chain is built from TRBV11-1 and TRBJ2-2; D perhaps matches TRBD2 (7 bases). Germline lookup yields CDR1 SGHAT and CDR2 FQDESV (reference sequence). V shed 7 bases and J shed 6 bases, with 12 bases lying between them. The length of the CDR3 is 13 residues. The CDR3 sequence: CASTKGGAGELFF. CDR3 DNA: TGTGCCAGCACAAAGGGGGGGGCCGGGGAGCTGTTTTTT.

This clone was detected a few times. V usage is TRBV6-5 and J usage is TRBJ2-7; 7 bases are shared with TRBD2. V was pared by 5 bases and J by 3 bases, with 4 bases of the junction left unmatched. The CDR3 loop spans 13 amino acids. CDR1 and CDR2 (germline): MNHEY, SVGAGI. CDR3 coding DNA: TGTGCCAGCAGTCGGACTAGTAGCTACGAGCAGTACTTC. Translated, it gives CASSRTSSYEQYF.

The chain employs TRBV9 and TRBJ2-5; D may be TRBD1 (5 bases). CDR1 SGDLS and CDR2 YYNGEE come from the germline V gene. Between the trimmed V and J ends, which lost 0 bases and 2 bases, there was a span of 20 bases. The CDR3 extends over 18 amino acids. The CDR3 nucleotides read TGTGCCAGCAGCGTAGAGGCGGTTGGGTACAGGAGTCAAGAGACCCAGTACTTC. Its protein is CASSVEAVGYRSQETQYF.